The following is a T cell receptor (beta chain) sequence with its context. Its antigen is still unknown. These data come from a study of post-analysis software for immune sequencing data. The wider study: Relapsing-remitting, secondary progressive and progressive-relapsing courses of multiple sclerosis were included.

Findings of the study overall: Normalized Chao1 diversity was significantly lower in multiple sclerosis patients than in controls. Strong same-batch co-clustering of samples appeared with F measure clustering.

Built from TCR beta cDNA, the libraries had unique molecular identifiers in them. T cells numbering roughly 1 to 10 million yielded some 520,000 cDNA molecules. In TCRdb, the PCR reads were re-called with MiXCR into one record per CDR3 protein. Of some 370,000 distinct CDR3 sequences detected, around a third appear once; the ten largest clones hold over 10%. The source is a girl aged 10-17 years with multiple sclerosis. What was sequenced was blood.

DNA for the CDR3: TGCAGTGCTAGAGATATAGCAGGGACCCAGTACTTC. Translation gives CSARDIAGTQYF. J is TRBJ2-7 and V is TRBV20-1; D is unclear. Gene TRBJ2-5 matches the end of the DNA better, so the J call may be wrong. Germline V gives CDR1 DFQATT, CDR2 SNEGSKA (reference sequence). The CDR3 has 12 residues.